The present entry profiles one TCR beta chain with its context. Its antigen is still unknown. This sample is drawn from a study of OX40 agonist ivuxolimab in advanced cancers. On the study more broadly: Three patients got partial responses; one had hepatocellular carcinoma and two had cutaneous melanoma. Study conclusions and caveats: Expanded clones were, on average, more numerous among CD8+ T cells than CD4+. At 0.1 to 3.0 mg/kg, CD4+ and CD8+ blood T cells expanded clonally by week 6. Antigen specificity was not determined for the expanded peripheral T cells.

The CDR3 is 13 amino acids. Germline V gene data show CDR1 as MDHEN and CDR2 as SYDVKM. The V and J ends lost 6 bases and 1 base respectively, with 10 bases between them. Measured with immunoSEQ multiplex PCR; TCRdb has only the in-frame clones, and not every one. Among about 120,000 clones listed, around 87% were seen once. The V and J genes are TRBV28 and TRBJ2-7; D perhaps matches TRBD1 (6 bases). This TCR was recovered from an adult with an advanced solid tumor such as melanoma, head and neck, liver or kidney cancer. Sample: CD4+ or CD8+ T cells sorted from blood, taken in a trial of the OX40 agonist ivuxolimab. The CDR3 nucleotides are TGTGCCAGCAGAGCGGACAGTTCCTACGAGCAGTACTTC. It is translated as CASRADSSYEQYF.